The 28 T cell receptor beta chains below all came from one sample that was sequenced in a study of molecular identifiers for immune sequencing clone quantification. One entry per CDR3 protein results from TCRdb running MiXCR on the PCR reads. The sample holds 460,000 or so distinct CDR3 sequences; about a fifth are singletons and the top ten take approximately 0.8%. Input material: naive CD8+ T cells from blood, with Jurkat cell RNA spiked in. Documented subset: FACS-sorted CD8+CD4-CCR7+CD45RA+ naive T cells. The receptors shown here come from a human donor in good health. Some libraries in this study had Jurkat cell RNA spiked in.

This clonotype was recorded many times. The chain carries TRBV20-1 and TRBJ2-2, with D unresolved. With 4 bases removed from V and 2 bases from J, the gap between germline ends came to 14 bases. Germline V gives CDR1 DFQATT, CDR2 SNEGSKA (reference sequence). This CDR3 comprises 15 residues. CDR3 DNA: TGCAGTGCTAATGCCGGAGACACAAACACCGGGGAGCTGTTTTTT. Translating gives CSANAGDTNTGELFF.

The sample holds a few counts of this clonotype. The rearrangement joins TRBV4-1 to TRBJ1-1, with TRBD1 matching over 8 bases. Germline V gene lookup returns CDR1 MGHRA and CDR2 YSYEKL. V was clipped by 2 bases and J by 1 base; unmatched bases: 9. The CDR3 has 17 amino acids. For the CDR3, the DNA is TGCGCCAGCAGCCAAATTAGTCAGGGGGCTAGGAACACTGAAGCTTTCTTT. Translating gives CASSQISQGARNTEAFF.

Turning to this clonotype: Given a much more abundant clone one base away, this may be a read error. The gene calls are TRBV4-1 and TRBJ2-7; D gene ambiguous. The CDR3 totals 16 residues. The germline CDR1 and CDR2 sequences are MGHRA and YSYEKL. This CDR3 reads CASSQDESAYSYEQHF. The CDR3 nucleotides are TGCGCCAGCAGCCAAGATGAAAGCGCCTACTCCTACGAGCAGCACTTC.

This clonotype was picked up many times. The chain couples TRBV12-3 or TRBV12-4 to TRBJ2-3, with 9 bases that match TRBD2. The CDR3 runs 16 residues. Trimming cost V 2 bases and J 2 bases; bases outside gene matches: 5. The DNA for the CDR3 is TGTGCCAGCAGTTTACAGCGGGGGGCTTTCACAGATACGCAGTATTTT. Protein product: CASSLQRGAFTDTQYF.

This chain connects TRBV12-3 or TRBV12-4 to TRBJ2-2; D remains ambiguous. CDR3 length: 13 amino acids. The ends were cut back, 7 bases at V and 6 bases at J, with 12 bases in the middle. In DNA, the CDR3 is TGTGCCAGCATAATAGGGCCAGCCGGGGAGCTGTTTTTT. It yields the protein CASIIGPAGELFF.

This clonotype showed up just a few times. The V and J genes are TRBV27 and TRBJ2-3; D is perhaps TRBD1 (8 bases). The CDR3 sequence is 14 residues long. The germline CDR1 and CDR2 sequences are MNHEY and SMNVEV (reference sequence). Trimming cost V 7 bases and J 4 bases, with 15 bases left between them. The CDR3 region has the DNA TGTGCCAGCACCTACAGGGGGGGGGCAGATACGCAGTATTTT. This translates into CASTYRGGADTQYF.

In regard to this clonotype: This may come from a read error, since a much larger clone is one base off. The chain is built from TRBV9 and TRBJ1-1; D gene ambiguous. The germline CDR1 and CDR2 sequences are SGDLS and YYNGEE. This CDR3 comprises 13 residues. V was pared by 0 bases and J by 6 bases, with 9 bases between. This CDR3 reads CASSVGRAAEAFF. Here the CDR3 DNA reads TGTGCCAGCAGCGTAGGGAGGGCCGCTGAAGCTTTCTTT.

To note about this clonotype: A much larger clone differs by one base, so this may be a read error. The chain is built from TRBV12-3 or TRBV12-4 and TRBJ1-2; 10 nucleotides match TRBD1. The CDR3 covers 14 residues. CDR3 region: CACSLGTGDYGYTF. For the CDR3, the DNA is TGTGCCTGCAGTCTTGGGACAGGGGACTATGGCTACACCTTC.

This clonotype has at least ten counts. The CDR3 DNA sequence: TGCGCCAGCAGCCTGTTCGGGACAGGGGGTGGCACTGAAGCTTTCTTT. Translated: CASSLFGTGGGTEAFF. J is TRBJ1-1 and V is TRBV4-1; 11 bases map to TRBD1. CDR3 size: 16 residues. J gave up 4 bases and V 4 bases, and 8 bases lay outside the gene matches. The germline gives CDR1 MGHRA, CDR2 YSYEKL.

A remark on this clonotype: The junction shows a germline mismatch at one end, possibly a read error. The J gene is TRBJ2-1, the V gene TRBV20-1; a possible D gene is TRBD2 (5 bases). The CDR3 runs to 12 residues. Germline V CDR1 and CDR2: DFQATT, SNEGSKA (reference sequence). This chain's CDR3 is CSTRVSSDEQFF. The DNA for the CDR3 is TGCAGTACTAGAGTATCTTCGGATGAGCAGTTCTTC.

This clonotype was found many times. The chain is built from TRBV28 and TRBJ2-7; D gene uncertain. V was clipped by 1 base and J by 2 bases, with 9 bases between them. CDR1 is MDHEN and CDR2 is SYDVKM in the germline V gene. The CDR3 loop spans 14 amino acids. CDR3 in amino acids: CASSLLGIAYEQYF. The CDR3 DNA reads as TGTGCCAGCAGTTTATTGGGTATCGCCTACGAGCAGTACTTC. The full variable domain, with the rest looked up from reference TRBV28 and TRBJ2-7, is DVKVTQSSRYLVKRTGEKVFLECVQDMDHENMFWYRQDPGLGLRLIYFSYDVKMKEKGDIPEGYSVSREKKERFSLILESASTNQTSMYLCASSLLGIAYEQYFGPGTRLTVT.

This rearrangement joins TRBV13 to TRBJ2-1; D gene unclear. Germline V gene lookup returns CDR1 PRHDT and CDR2 FYEKMQ (reference sequence). Trimming left V 4 bases short and J 4 bases short, with 14 bases between. This CDR3 has 15 amino acids. The CDR3 spells CASSYSIHTYNEQFF. The CDR3 nucleotides read TGTGCCAGCAGCTACTCCATACATACTTACAATGAGCAGTTCTTC.

As concerns this clonotype: No conserved phenylalanine or tryptophan is present at the end of the CDR3, so a read error is the likely explanation. The rearrangement uses TRBV5-1 and TRBJ1-1, with TRBD1 as a possible D gene (5 bases). Per the germline V gene, CDR1 is SGHRS and CDR2 is YFSETQ. Trimming left V 0 bases short and J 0 bases short, with 9 bases between. This CDR3 region has 15 residues. Here the CDR3 reads CASSLERGLNTEAFS. In DNA form, the CDR3 reads TGCGCCAGCAGCTTGGAGAGGGGATTGAACACTGAAGCTTTCTCT.

At least ten counts were recorded for this clonotype. J is TRBJ1-5 and V is TRBV21-1. TRBV21-1 is assigned pseudogene status. The CDR3 runs to 13 residues. The CDR3 spells CASSTLSNQPQHF. The CDR3 DNA is TGTGCCAGCAGTACACTTAGCAATCAGCCCCAGCATTTT.

As regards this clonotype: The junction departs from the called germline gene at one end, perhaps through a read error. The chain employs TRBV7-6 and TRBJ1-5; no clear D gene. This CDR3 has 13 residues. Germline CDR1 is SGHVS and CDR2 is FNYEAQ. CDR3 region: CASSLEGSRPRHF. The CDR3 DNA reads TGTGCCAGCAGCTTAGAGGGATCCCGGCCCCGGCATTTT.

Note on this clonotype: In this CDR3 the conserved last residue, phenylalanine or tryptophan, is missing, so a read error is likely. The chain employs TRBV7-2 and TRBJ2-7; D is ambiguous. CDR3 length: 12 amino acids. Germline V lookup: CDR1 SGHTA, CDR2 FQGNSA. The V and J ends lost 1 base and 3 bases respectively, with 4 bases between them. CDR3 bases: TGTGCCAGCAGCTTAGAATTCTACGAGCAGTACTCC. Translation: CASSLEFYEQYS.

V and J are TRBV5-1 and TRBJ2-1; D not certain. Trimming pared 5 bases from V and 0 bases from J, leaving 15 bases between. This CDR3 comprises 16 residues. CDR1 is SGHRS and CDR2 is YFSETQ in the germline V gene. The CDR3 is CASSLTGASSYNEQFF. The CDR3 region has the DNA TGCGCCAGCAGTCTGACCGGCGCGAGCTCCTACAATGAGCAGTTCTTC.

This clonotype was detected a few times. The V gene is TRBV27, the J gene TRBJ2-7; 13 bases are shared with TRBD2. Unmatched junction bases numbered 6, after V lost 5 bases and J lost 5 bases. The CDR3 runs 15 residues. The germline CDR1 and CDR2 sequences are MNHEY and SMNVEV (reference sequence). The CDR3 coding sequence is TGTGCCAGCAGTACCGGGACTAGCGGGATCGACGAGCAGTACTTC. Residues: CASSTGTSGIDEQYF.

This clonotype was found many times. The chain joins TRBV6-5 to TRBJ1-1; no reliable D call. Trimming took off 2 bases at V and 7 bases at J, with 11 bases between the two ends. CDR3 size: 13 residues. Per the germline V gene, CDR1 is MNHEY and CDR2 is SVGAGI. The CDR3 DNA reads TGTGCCAGCAGTTACGAATTACTGGGTGAAGCTTTCTTT. Amino acid sequence: CASSYELLGEAFF.

This clonotype was picked up a small number of times. The chain combines TRBV28 with TRBJ2-7, with 8 nucleotides matching TRBD1. The V and J ends lost 2 bases and 6 bases, in that order; junction bases with no gene match: 9. Germline V gene lookup returns CDR1 MDHEN and CDR2 SYDVKM. CDR3 size: 15 residues. The CDR3 loop is CASSLPGAGGSEQYF. The CDR3 DNA is TGTGCCAGCAGTTTACCCGGGGCAGGGGGCTCCGAGCAGTACTTC. Drawing the rest from reference TRBV28 and TRBJ2-7, the complete variable domain is DVKVTQSSRYLVKRTGEKVFLECVQDMDHENMFWYRQDPGLGLRLIYFSYDVKMKEKGDIPEGYSVSREKKERFSLILESASTNQTSMYLCASSLPGAGGSEQYFGPGTRLTVT.

This chain uses TRBV27 with TRBJ1-2, with TRBD1 matching over 10 bases. The CDR3 is 16 amino acids. Germline V gene lookup returns CDR1 MNHEY and CDR2 SMNVEV (reference sequence). Trimming at V came to 6 bases and at J to 4 bases, leaving 11 bases not matched to a gene. CDR3 coding DNA: TGTGCCAGCAGGGAATCGCCGGGACAGGGGTCCTATGGCTACACCTTC. It is translated as CASRESPGQGSYGYTF.

The chain couples TRBV30 to TRBJ2-1; TRBD1 is a possible D gene (5 bases). The CDR3 contains 16 residues. The V end lost 1 base, the J end lost 0 bases, and 13 bases lay between the germline ends. Germline V gene data show CDR1 as GTSNPN and CDR2 as SVGIG (reference sequence). Here the CDR3 reads CAWSGTGSSSYNEQFF. The DNA for the CDR3 is TGTGCCTGGAGTGGAACAGGTTCCAGCTCCTACAATGAGCAGTTCTTC. The variable domain in full, with the rest retrieved from reference TRBV30 and TRBJ2-1, is SQTIHQWPATLVQPVGSPLSLECTVEGTSNPNLYWYRQAAGRGLQLLFYSVGIGQISSEVPQNLSASRPQDRQFILSSKKLLLSDSGFYLCAWSGTGSSSYNEQFFGPGTRLTVL.

This clonotype came up many times. The V gene is TRBV23-1, the J gene TRBJ2-2; D not resolved. TRBV23-1 is placed among ORFs of uncertain function. The length of the CDR3 is 15 residues. Trimming removed 0 bases at V and 4 bases at J, with 9 bases between. The CDR3 DNA follows: TGCGCCAGCAGTCAATCATTGCAGGTCACCGGGGAGCTGTTTTTT. Translating it yields CASSQSLQVTGELFF.

This clonotype was picked up many times. V gene TRBV12-3 or TRBV12-4 combines with J gene TRBJ2-3; the D call may be TRBD1 or TRBD2 (6 bases each). The CDR3 contains 14 residues. V was trimmed by 6 bases and J by 6 bases, leaving 16 bases between them. CDR3 in amino acids: CASRTDHGGDTQYF. The CDR3 DNA is TGTGCCAGCAGAACAGACCACGGGGGCGATACGCAGTATTTT.

CDR3 nucleotides: TGTGCCAGCACCCCCCGGAGAGATTTCTCAGTCTACGAGCAGTACTTC. This sequence encodes CASTPRRDFSVYEQYF. The chain carries TRBV19 and TRBJ2-7, with no clear D. The CDR3 loop spans 16 amino acids. V was cut by 9 bases and J by 3 bases, with 24 bases left in between. CDR1 and CDR2 (germline): LNHDA, SQIVND (reference sequence).

The rearrangement joins TRBV13 to TRBJ1-6; D call uncertain. The V and J ends lost 4 bases and 0 bases respectively, with 16 bases between them. The CDR3 runs 18 residues. CDR1 is PRHDT and CDR2 is FYEKMQ in the germline V gene (reference sequence). The CDR3 loop is CASSSWATLSSYNSPLHF. The CDR3 DNA follows: TGTGCCAGCAGCTCCTGGGCCACCCTCAGCTCCTATAATTCACCCCTCCACTTT.

V gene TRBV24-1 combines with J gene TRBJ2-1, with 11 bases lining up with TRBD1. From germline, CDR1 is KGHDR and CDR2 SFDVKD. CDR3 length: 14 amino acids. V lost 3 bases to trimming and J lost 8 bases; unmatched junction nucleotides: 2. CDR3 region: CATSDGQGAYEQFF. As DNA, the CDR3 is TGTGCCACCAGTGATGGACAGGGGGCCTATGAGCAGTTCTTC.

With regard to this clonotype: At one end the junction does not follow the germline gene, possibly because of a read error. The chain combines TRBV11-1 with TRBJ2-3; D tentatively reads TRBD1 or TRBD2 (5 bases each). Germline CDR1 and CDR2: SGHAT and FQDESV (reference sequence). CDR3 length: 14 amino acids. The CDR3, as DNA: TGTACCAGCAGCTTAGGGACCGAAGGGGATACGCAGTATTTT. This encodes CTSSLGTEGDTQYF.